The clone carrying this TCR beta chain was picked up many times. The beta constant-region primer was an equimolar mix of two oligonucleotides covering TRBC1 and TRBC2. Ligated cDNA was amplified by four rounds of PCR with nested alpha and beta constant-region primers and SP2. TCRdb passed the UMI-ligation and nested PCR reads through MiXCR, listing each CDR3 protein once. The table lists under 35,000 distinct CDR3 sequences, 15% to 20% of them singletons. Between the trimmed V and J ends, which lost 4 bases and 5 bases, there was a span of 15 bases. This CDR3 comprises 14 residues. Germline V CDR1 and CDR2: SGHVS, FNYEAQ. The entry originates in a study of naive and memory T cell subsets.

The clonotype was recovered from a human donor in good health. The specimen sequenced was effector memory CD4+ T cells from blood. Subset given: effector memory, CD45RA- CD27-. This rearrangement joins TRBV7-6 to TRBJ2-7; D tentatively reads TRBD1 or TRBD2 (5 bases each). CDR3 DNA: TGTGCCAGCAGCTCGCTGAGGGGCTACCACGAGCAGTACTTC. Translating it yields CASSSLRGYHEQYF.